Below, one T cell receptor (beta chain) is given with its context. A second 7 to 11 cycle PCR used barcoded and J-beta primers. Via MiXCR, TCRdb re-called the 5' RACE reads, giving one row per CDR3 protein. This table has roughly 800,000 distinct CDR3 sequences, roughly 26% appearing once. The sample comes from a study of blood T cells in healthy people across ages. CDR1 is SGHRS, CDR2 YFSETQ, per germline. The CDR3 is made up of 15 amino acids. The V gene lost 1 base and the J gene lost 0 bases, with 9 bases spanning the gap. These data were likewise used in another study, on T cells of mothers and their children. This second study says: Sequencing returned over 8 million TCR beta CDR3 reads per mother and roughly 3.1 million per child.

This chain links TRBV5-1 with TRBJ2-3; D gene unclear. Material: blood. The sequence came from a boy between 10 and 17 years old in good health. DNA for the CDR3: TGCGCCAGCAGCTTGACGGCAGACAGCACAGATACGCAGTATTTT. Its protein is CASSLTADSTDTQYF.